This T cell receptor (beta chain) comes out of a study of T cells after yellow fever vaccination. Study conclusions and caveats: Subsequent booster samples again held most clones from primary vaccination (around 96% CD4, roughly 90% CD8). Abundant clonotypes from the bulk population could contaminate FACS-sorted repertoires. CD4 and CD8 compartments shared a small share of clonotypes.

This clonotype was counted at least ten times. Its antigen remains unknown. Conversion of TCR transcripts into cDNA relied on 5'RACE template switching, which added a universal primer site and UMIs. MiXCR, applied by TCRdb to the 5' RACE reads, yields one record per CDR3 protein. The sample yields about 240,000 distinct CDR3 sequences, more than 3.5% seen once. Trimming stripped 6 bases from V and 8 bases from J, with 18 bases between. This CDR3 comprises 14 residues. Germline V lookup: CDR1 SGHRS, CDR2 YFSETQ. This chain uses TRBV5-1 with TRBJ2-1; D is possibly TRBD2 (6 bases). The sequence was collected from a man between 18 and 29 years old who received the YFV17D yellow fever vaccine. The source was PBMCs, collected 15 days after the yellow fever booster vaccination. The CDR3 region has the DNA TGCGCCAGCAAGGAGGGACCGTTCGGGGATGAGCAGTTCTTC. It yields the protein CASKEGPFGDEQFF.